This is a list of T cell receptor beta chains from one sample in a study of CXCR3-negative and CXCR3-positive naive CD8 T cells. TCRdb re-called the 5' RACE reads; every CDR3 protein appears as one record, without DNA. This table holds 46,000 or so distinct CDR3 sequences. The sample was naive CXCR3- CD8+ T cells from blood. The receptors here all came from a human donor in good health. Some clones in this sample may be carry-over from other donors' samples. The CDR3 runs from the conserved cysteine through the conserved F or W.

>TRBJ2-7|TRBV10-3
CAISESSYEQYF
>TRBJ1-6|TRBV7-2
CASSLAGGNSPLHF
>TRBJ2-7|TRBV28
CASRPDTYYEQYF
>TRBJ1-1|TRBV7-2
CASSLDGTGGGNTEAFF
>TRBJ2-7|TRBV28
CASSSPSQGLYEQYF
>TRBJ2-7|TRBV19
CASTYGTGGNGEQYF
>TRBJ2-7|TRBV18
CASSPSGGWNEQYF
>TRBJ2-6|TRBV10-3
CAISESSGANVLTF
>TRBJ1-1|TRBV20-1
CSARDREHTEAFF
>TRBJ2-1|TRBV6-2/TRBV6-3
CASRHTGGDEQFF
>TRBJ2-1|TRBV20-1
CSARWSGGNEQFF
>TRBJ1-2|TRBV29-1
CSVEEGDYGYTF
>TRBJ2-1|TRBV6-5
CASQDPGGFMNEQFF
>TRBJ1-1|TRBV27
CASSLFLGGGGTEAFF
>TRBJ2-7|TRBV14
CASSHGRTYEQYF
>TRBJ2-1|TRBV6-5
CASPPSGYNEQFF
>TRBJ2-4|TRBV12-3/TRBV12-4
CASSDQILAKNIQYF
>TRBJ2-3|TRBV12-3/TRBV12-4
CASSLFRTSPSADTQYF
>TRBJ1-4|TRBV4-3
CASSQGTTNEKLFF
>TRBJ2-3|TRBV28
CASSLGTGVKDTQYF
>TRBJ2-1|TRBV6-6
CASSATAGLGNEQFF
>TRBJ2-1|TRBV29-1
CSSGEWGEQFF
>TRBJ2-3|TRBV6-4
CASSDDSGATDTQYF
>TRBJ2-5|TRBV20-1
CSARGPPGGPSETQYF
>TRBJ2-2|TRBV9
CASSVEVFGTGELFF